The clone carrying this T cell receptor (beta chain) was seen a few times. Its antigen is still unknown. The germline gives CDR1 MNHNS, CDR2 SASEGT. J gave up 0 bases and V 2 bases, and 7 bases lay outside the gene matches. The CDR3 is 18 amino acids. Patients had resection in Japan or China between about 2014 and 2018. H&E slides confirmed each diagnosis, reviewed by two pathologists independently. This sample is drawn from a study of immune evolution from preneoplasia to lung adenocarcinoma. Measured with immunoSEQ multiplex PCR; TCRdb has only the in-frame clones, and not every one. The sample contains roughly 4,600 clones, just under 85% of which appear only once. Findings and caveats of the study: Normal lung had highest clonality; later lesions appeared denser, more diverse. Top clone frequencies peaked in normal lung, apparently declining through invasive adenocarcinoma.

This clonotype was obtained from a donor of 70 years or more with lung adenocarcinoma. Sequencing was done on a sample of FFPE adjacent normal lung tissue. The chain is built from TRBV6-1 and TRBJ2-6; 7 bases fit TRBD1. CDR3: CASSEKGASVSGANVLTF. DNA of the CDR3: TGTGCCAGCAGTGAAAAGGGGGCATCCGTCTCTGGGGCCAACGTCCTGACTTTC.